This record looks at one T cell receptor (beta chain) sequence and its context. Antigen: not known. It was 5'RACE with constant-segment primers that produced the TCR alpha and TCR beta cDNA libraries, which carried sample barcodes and UMIs. TCRdb reanalysed the 5' RACE reads using MiXCR and keeps one entry per CDR3 protein. Of about 390,000 distinct CDR3 sequences detected, over 20% appear once; the ten largest clones hold around 13%. Per the germline V gene, CDR1 is SGHRS and CDR2 is YFSETQ. The junction had 7 bases not matched to a gene; V was cut back by 3 bases and J by 1 base. There are 16 residues in the CDR3. This sample is part of a study of T-cell memory formation after mild COVID-19. Study as a whole: TCR clusters mostly belonged to single donors.

Study findings and constraints: The study found contracting CD4+ clones mainly in CM and EM and contracting CD8+ clones in EMRA. The study found balanced CD4/CD8 in clones contracting day 15 to 85 and a CD4+ lean in later expanders.

The specimen sequenced was PBMCs or a T cell subset sorted from them (not recorded which). This clonotype was obtained from an adult woman who had mild COVID-19 (a few samples of this study predate the infection). Cell type and time point are not known. This sequence joins TRBV5-1 and TRBJ2-5, with TRBD2 matching 9 bases. The CDR3 loop is CASSSEPTSGQETQYF. Here the CDR3 DNA reads TGCGCCAGCAGCTCCGAACCGACTAGCGGCCAAGAGACCCAGTACTTC.